This T cell receptor beta chain was sequenced for a study of blood T cell repertoires in COVID-19 (TCRdb year 2020). For the study in its entirety: Samples from collaborators originated in the United States, Italy and Spain and spanned both the acute and convalescent phases of COVID-19. The material from the prospective study consisted of cDNA or gDNA derived from T cells, B-cell-depleted T cells, or PBMCs. Deeply sampled blood TCRbeta repertoires from subjects exposed to, actively infected with, or recovered from COVID-19 were included in the dataset. The repertoires were made available in a free public database intended to serve as a resource for research on the immune response to SARS-CoV-2. Samples were obtained from the ongoing ImmuneRACE study (first 160 participants) and from over 1,000 subjects provided by 6 global collaborators. The sample metadata nearly always contained a de-identified subject ID, COVID-19 status, age in years and sex. Where HLA class I and class II types were available, the types were taken from metadata supplied by the sample provider, not from assay-based typing.

TCRbeta CDR3 regions were amplified from genomic DNA by means of the immunoSEQ Assay, a bias-controlled multiplex PCR. Turning to the authors' computational methods: The number of nucleated cells in each sample was estimated by amplification of reference gene primers within the assay. Sequence reads were collapsed and filtered to measure the absolute abundance of every unique TCRbeta CDR3 rearrangement. For each sample, productive Simpson clonality was calculated as the square root of Simpson's diversity index over productive rearrangements. Sourced from immuneACCESS, this table was stored by TCRdb with only in-frame sequences that have V and J called. A share of the clones is absent; for the studies checked, an unresolved V gene accounts for under half, and the remainder has no known explanation. V, J and clone size derive from that table, while D and trimming were established from the DNA sequence. The sample table records about 200,000 clones; 82% of these occur just once. 6.5% to 7% of the sample comes from the top ten.

Findings and caveats that apply to the study as a whole: How much clinical and demographic metadata was included differed by source and by participant, and the metadata was provided uncurated.

From the cysteine through the phenylalanine, the CDR3 covers 15 amino acids. CDR3 DNA is the only sequence kept; it has 45 bases, read in frame from the first base. The germline V gene supplies CDR1 KGHDR and CDR2 SFDVKD. V is pared back by 7 bases and J by 2 bases, with 15 bases lying between the germline termini. On this clone: Its specific antigen is unknown. The sample holds no much larger clone one base away, and base qualities are not on file.

The collaborating institutions used their own protocols to collect whole blood in K2EDTA tubes. For TCRbeta analysis, collaborators shipped samples in one of three forms: frozen whole blood, isolated PBMCs, or DNA extracted from either of those sample types. The chain employs TRBV24-1 and TRBJ2-3; tentative D gene TRBD2, with 6 bases matching. This TCR came from a human donor with acute or convalescent COVID-19. The donor label of this sample is uncertain. Specimen: peripheral blood. The sequenced DNA is TGTGCCACCAGCGAGGCGGGGAGTCCCACAGATACGCAGTATTTT. Its product reads: CATSEAGSPTDTQYF.